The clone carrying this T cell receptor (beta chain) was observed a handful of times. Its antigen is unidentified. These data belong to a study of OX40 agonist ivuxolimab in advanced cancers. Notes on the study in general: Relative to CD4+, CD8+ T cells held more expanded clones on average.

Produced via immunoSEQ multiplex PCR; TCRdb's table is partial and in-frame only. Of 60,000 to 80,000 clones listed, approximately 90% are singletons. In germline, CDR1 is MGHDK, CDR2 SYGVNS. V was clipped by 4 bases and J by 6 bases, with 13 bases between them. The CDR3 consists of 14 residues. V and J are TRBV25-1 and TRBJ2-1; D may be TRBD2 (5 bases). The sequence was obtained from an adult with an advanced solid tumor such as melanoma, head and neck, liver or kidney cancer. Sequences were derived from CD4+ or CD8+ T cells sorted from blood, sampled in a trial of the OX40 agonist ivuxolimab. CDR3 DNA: TGTGCCAGCAGTGTTCACGGGATGGGCAATGAGCAGTTCTTC. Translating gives CASSVHGMGNEQFF.